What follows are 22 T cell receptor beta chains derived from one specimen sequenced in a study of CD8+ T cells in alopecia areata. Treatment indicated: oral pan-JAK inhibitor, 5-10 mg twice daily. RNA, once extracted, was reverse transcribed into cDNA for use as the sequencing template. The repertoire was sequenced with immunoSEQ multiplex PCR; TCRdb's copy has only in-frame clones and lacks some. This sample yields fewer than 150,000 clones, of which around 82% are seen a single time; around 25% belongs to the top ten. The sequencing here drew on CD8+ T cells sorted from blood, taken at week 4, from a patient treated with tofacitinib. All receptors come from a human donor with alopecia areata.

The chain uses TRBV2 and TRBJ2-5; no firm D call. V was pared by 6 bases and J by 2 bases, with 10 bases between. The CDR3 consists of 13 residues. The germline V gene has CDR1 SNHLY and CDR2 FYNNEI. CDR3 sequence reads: CASSPLPQETQYF. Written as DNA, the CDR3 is TGTGCCAGCAGCCCCCTCCCGCAAGAGACCCAGTACTTC. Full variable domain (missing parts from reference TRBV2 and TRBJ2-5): EPEVTQTPSHQVTQMGQEVILRCVPISNHLYFYWYRQILGQKVEFLVSFYNNEISEKSEIFDDQFSVERPDGSNFTLKIRSTKLEDSAMYFCASSPLPQETQYFGPGTRLLVL.

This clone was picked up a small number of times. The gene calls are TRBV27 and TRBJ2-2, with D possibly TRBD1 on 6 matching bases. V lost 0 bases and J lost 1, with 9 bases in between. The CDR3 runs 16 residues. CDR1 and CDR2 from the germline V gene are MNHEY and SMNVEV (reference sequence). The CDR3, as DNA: TGTGCCAGCAGTTTATCGGTAGGGGGGAACACCGGGGAGCTGTTTTTT. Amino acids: CASSLSVGGNTGELFF.

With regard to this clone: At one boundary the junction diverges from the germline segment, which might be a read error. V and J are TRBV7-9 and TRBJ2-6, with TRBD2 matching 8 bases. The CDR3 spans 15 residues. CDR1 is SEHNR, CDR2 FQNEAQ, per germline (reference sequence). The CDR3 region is CASSLAGFPDAAGAF. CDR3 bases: TGTGCCAGCAGCTTAGCGGGGTTTCCGGACGCAGCGGGGGCTTTC. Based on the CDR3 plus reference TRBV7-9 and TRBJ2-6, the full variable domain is DTGVSQNPRHKITKRGQNVTFRCDPISEHNRLYWYRQTLGQGPEFLTYFQNEAQLEKSRLLSDRFSAERPKGSFSTLEIQRTEQGDSAMYLCASSLAGFPDAAGAFGAGSRLTVL.

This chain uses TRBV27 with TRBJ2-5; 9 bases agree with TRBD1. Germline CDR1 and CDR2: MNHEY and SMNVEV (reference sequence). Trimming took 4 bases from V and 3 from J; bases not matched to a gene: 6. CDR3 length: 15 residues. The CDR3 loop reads CASSWTGAREETQYF. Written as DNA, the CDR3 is TGTGCCAGCAGTTGGACAGGGGCGAGGGAAGAGACCCAGTACTTC.

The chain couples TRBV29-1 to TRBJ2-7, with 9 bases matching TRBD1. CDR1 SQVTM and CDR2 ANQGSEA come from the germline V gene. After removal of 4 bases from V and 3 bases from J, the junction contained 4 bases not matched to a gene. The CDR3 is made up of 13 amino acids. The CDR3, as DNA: TGCAGCGTTGTGGGGACAGGGCTCTACGAGCAGTACTTC. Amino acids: CSVVGTGLYEQYF.

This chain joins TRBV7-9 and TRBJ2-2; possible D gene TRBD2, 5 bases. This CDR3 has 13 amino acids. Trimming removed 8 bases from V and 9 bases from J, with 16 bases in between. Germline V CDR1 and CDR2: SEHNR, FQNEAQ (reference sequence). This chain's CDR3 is CASCGPQERELFF. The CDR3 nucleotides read TGTGCCAGCTGCGGGCCTCAAGAGAGGGAGCTGTTTTTT.

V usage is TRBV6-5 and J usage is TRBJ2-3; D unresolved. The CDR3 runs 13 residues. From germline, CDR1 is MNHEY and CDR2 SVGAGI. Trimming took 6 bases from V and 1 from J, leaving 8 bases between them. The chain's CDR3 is CASSLGGTDTQYF. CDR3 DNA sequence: TGTGCCAGCAGCCTTGGGGGCACAGATACGCAGTATTTT.

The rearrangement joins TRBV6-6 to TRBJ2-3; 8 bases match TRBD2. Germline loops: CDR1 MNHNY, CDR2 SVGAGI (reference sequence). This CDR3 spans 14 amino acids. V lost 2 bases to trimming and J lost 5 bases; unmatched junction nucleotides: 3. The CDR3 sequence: CASSYRGGIDTQYF. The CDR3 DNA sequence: TGTGCCAGCAGTTACCGGGGGGGGATAGATACGCAGTATTTT.

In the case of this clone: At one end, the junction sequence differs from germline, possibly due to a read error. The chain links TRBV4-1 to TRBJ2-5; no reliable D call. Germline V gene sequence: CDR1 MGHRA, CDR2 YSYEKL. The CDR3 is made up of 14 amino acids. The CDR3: CASSPIPGPETQHF. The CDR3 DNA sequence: TGCGCCAGCAGCCCCATCCCGGGCCCGGAGACCCAGCACTTC.

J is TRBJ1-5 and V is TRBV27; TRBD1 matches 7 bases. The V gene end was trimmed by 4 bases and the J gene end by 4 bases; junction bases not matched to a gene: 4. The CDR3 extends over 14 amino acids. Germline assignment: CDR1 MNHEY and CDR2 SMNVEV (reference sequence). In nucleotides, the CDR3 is TGTGCCAGCAGTTACAGGGGATCGAATCAGCCCCAGCATTTT. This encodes CASSYRGSNQPQHF.

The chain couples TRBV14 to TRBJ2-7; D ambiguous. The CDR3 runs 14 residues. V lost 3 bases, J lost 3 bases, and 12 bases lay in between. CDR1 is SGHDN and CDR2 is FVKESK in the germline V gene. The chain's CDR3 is CASSHPGPDYEQYF. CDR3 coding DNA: TGTGCCAGCAGCCACCCAGGACCCGACTACGAGCAGTACTTC.

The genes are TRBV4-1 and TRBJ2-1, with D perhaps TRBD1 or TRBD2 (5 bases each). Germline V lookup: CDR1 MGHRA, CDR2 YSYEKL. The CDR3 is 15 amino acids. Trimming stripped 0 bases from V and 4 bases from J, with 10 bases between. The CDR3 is CASSQDGGGYNEQFF. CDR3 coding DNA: TGCGCCAGCAGCCAAGATGGTGGGGGTTACAATGAGCAGTTCTTC.

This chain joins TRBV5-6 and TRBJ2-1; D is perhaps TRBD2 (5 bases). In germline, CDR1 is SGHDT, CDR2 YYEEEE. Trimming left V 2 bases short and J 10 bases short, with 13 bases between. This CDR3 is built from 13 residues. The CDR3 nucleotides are TGTGCCAGCAGCTTTCCTAGCTTTGACGAGCAGTTCTTC. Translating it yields CASSFPSFDEQFF.

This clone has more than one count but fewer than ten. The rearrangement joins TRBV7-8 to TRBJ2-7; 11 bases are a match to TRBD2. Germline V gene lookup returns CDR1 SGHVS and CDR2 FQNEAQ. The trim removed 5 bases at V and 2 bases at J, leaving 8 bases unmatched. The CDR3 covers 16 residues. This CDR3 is CASSIGTSGSAYEQYF. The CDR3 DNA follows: TGTGCCAGCAGCATCGGGACTAGCGGTTCAGCCTACGAGCAGTACTTC.

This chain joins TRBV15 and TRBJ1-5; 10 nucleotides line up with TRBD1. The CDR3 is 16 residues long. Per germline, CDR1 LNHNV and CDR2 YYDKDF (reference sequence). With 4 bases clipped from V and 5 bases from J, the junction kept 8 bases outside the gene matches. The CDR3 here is CATSKPGQGIHQPQHF. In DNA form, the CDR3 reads TGTGCCACCAGCAAGCCGGGACAGGGGATACATCAGCCCCAGCATTTT.

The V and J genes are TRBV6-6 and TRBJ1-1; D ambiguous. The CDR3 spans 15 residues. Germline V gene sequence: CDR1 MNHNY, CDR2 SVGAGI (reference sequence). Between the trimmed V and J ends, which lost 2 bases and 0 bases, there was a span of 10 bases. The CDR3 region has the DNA TGTGCCAGCAGTTACCTAGACGGATTGAACACTGAAGCTTTCTTT. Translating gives CASSYLDGLNTEAFF.

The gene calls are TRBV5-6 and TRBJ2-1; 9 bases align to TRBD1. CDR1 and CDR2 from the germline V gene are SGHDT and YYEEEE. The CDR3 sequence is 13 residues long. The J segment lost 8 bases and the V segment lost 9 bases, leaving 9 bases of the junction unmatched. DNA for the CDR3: TGTGCCACCTCGGACAGGGGAGAGGATGAGCAGTTCTTC. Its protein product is CATSDRGEDEQFF.

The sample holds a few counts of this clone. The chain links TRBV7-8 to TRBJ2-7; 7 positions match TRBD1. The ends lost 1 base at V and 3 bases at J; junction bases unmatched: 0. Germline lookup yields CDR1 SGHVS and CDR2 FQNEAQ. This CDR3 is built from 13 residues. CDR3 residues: CASSLGTGYEQYF. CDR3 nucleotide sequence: TGTGCCAGCAGCTTAGGGACAGGCTACGAGCAGTACTTC.

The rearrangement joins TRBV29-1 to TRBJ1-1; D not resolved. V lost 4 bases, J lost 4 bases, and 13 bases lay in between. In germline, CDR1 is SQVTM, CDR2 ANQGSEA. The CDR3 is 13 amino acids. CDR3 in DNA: TGCAGCGTTGTTCCCCGGCGGATCACTGAAGCTTTCTTT. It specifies CSVVPRRITEAFF.

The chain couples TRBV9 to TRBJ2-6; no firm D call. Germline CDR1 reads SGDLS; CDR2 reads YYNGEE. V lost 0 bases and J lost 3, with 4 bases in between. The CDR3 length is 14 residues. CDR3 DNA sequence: TGTGCCAGCAGCGTAGCTGGTGGGGCCAACGTCCTGACTTTC. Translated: CASSVAGGANVLTF.

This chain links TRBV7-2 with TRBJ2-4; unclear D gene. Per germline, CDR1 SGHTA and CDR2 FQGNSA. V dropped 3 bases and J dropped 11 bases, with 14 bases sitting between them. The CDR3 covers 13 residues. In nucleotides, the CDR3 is TGTGCCAGCAGCTTTCCCCGCGGATCCTTTCAGTACTTC. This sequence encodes CASSFPRGSFQYF.

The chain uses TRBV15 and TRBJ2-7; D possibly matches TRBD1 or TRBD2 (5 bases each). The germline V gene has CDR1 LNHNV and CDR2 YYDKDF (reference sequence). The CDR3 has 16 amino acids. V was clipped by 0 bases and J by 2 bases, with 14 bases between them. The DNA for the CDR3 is TGTGCCACCAGCAGAGATTCGGGAACGACAGCCTACGAGCAGTACTTC. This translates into CATSRDSGTTAYEQYF.